The TCR beta chain described here comes from a study of shared clonotypes between healthy human individuals. Samples underwent the assay at deep level. Each subset's genomic DNA was shared equally among a number of immunoSEQ plates. This table comes from immunoSEQ multiplex PCR, and its TCRdb copy is limited to in-frame clones, with some not included. Of 780,000 or so clones listed, 55% to 75% are singletons. Study findings and constraints: Represented diversity (both genetic and exposure-history) was limited by the small number of donors.

On this clone itself: As yet, its antigen is unknown. This specimen includes other DNA sequences encoding the same CDR3.

Germline lookup yields CDR1 SGHRS and CDR2 YFSETQ. V shed 0 bases and J shed 3 bases, with 4 bases lying between them. The CDR3 loop spans 13 amino acids. The sample consisted of memory CD4+ T cells sorted from blood. Subset here: CD45RA-negative fraction. The TCR was taken from a woman aged 25 to 45 in good health. The J gene is TRBJ1-5, the V gene TRBV5-1; unclear D gene. CDR3 sequence: CASSLGLNQPQHF. The DNA of the CDR3 is TGCGCCAGCAGCTTGGGACTCAATCAGCCCCAGCATTTT.